This T cell receptor (beta chain) was obtained from a study of blood T cell repertoires in COVID-19 (dated by TCRdb to the early 2020s). Regarding the complete study: Samples from collaborators originated in the United States, Italy and Spain and spanned both the acute and convalescent phases of COVID-19. The material from the prospective study consisted of cDNA or gDNA derived from T cells, B-cell-depleted T cells, or PBMCs. The dataset comprised deeply sampled blood TCRbeta repertoires from subjects exposed to, actively infected with, or recovered from COVID-19. The repertoires were made available in a free public database intended to serve as a resource for research on the immune response to SARS-CoV-2. The samples were drawn from the first 160 participants of the ongoing ImmuneRACE study and from about 1,200 subjects provided by 6 global collaborators. Sample metadata almost always included a de-identified subject ID, COVID-19 status, age in years and sex. Where available, HLA class I and class II types were taken from metadata supplied by the sample provider and were not determined by assay-based typing.

As to this clone: Its target antigen remains unknown. No base quality information exists; no much larger clone differs at one position.

The CDR3 sequence holds 14 residues, the cysteine and phenylalanine included. This entry keeps only the CDR3 DNA: 42 bases, framed from base 1. The junction shows trimming of 6 bases on V and 6 bases on J, and the gene matches do not reach 7 bases of it. From the germline V gene (reference sequence), CDR1 is SGHAT and CDR2 is FQDESV. Study-wide findings and limitations: Clinical and demographic metadata were provided uncurated, with the amount varying by source and participant.

Whole blood was collected in K2EDTA tubes by collaborating institutions according to the institutions' own protocols. Collaborator samples were shipped for TCRbeta analysis as frozen whole blood, isolated PBMCs, or DNA extracted from either sample type. TCRbeta CDR3 regions were amplified from genomic DNA using the immunoSEQ Assay, a bias-controlled multiplex PCR. For the original study's pipeline: Nucleated cell counts per sample were estimated from amplification of reference gene primers within the assay. To quantify the absolute abundance of each unique TCRbeta CDR3 rearrangement, sequence reads were collapsed and filtered. For each sample, productive Simpson clonality was calculated as the square root of Simpson's diversity index over productive rearrangements. This immuneACCESS table, as held by TCRdb, lists in-frame sequences with V and J called but not all clones. Of the missing ones, under half trace to an unresolved V gene in checked studies; the others have no known cause. That table gives V, J and clone size, and the DNA gave D and trimming. Across this sample there are 200,000 to 250,000 clones, with just under 85% seen only once. Roughly 10% of the sample is taken by the ten largest.

What was sequenced was peripheral blood. The sequence is built from TRBV11-1 and TRBJ2-2; TRBD2 fits 7 bases in the junction. This TCR was recovered from a man older than 75 with acute or convalescent COVID-19. CDR3 sequence: CASRLMTSSGELFF. In nucleotides, the sequence is TGTGCCAGCAGGCTTATGACTAGCTCCGGGGAGCTGTTTTTT.